The 16 T cell receptor beta chains below all came from one sample that was sequenced in a study of neurological immune-mediated disorders. MiXCR, run by TCRdb on the 5' RACE reads, gives a single entry per CDR3 protein. The sample lists 40,000 to 60,000 distinct CDR3 sequences; around 3.5% were seen once. The specimen was PBMCs. These receptors all come from a middle-aged man with multiple sclerosis.

This clonotype was observed at least ten times. The V gene is TRBV14, the J gene TRBJ1-1, with 12 bases aligning to TRBD1. The CDR3 covers 18 residues. Germline CDR1 and CDR2: SGHDN and FVKESK. Trimming at V came to 3 bases and at J to 4 bases, leaving 12 bases not matched to a gene. The CDR3 is CASSHPGQGAGLGTEAFF. In nucleotides, the CDR3 is TGTGCCAGCAGCCATCCGGGACAGGGGGCCGGTTTAGGCACTGAAGCTTTCTTT.

This clonotype has at least ten counts. The chain couples TRBV10-3 to TRBJ1-4; D not resolved. There are 13 residues in the CDR3. The germline CDR1 and CDR2 sequences are ENHRY and SYGVKD. Trimming left V 4 bases short and J 2 bases short, with 5 bases between. The CDR3 loop is CAISGGTNEKLFF. The CDR3, as DNA: TGTGCCATCAGTGGAGGGACTAATGAAAAACTGTTTTTT.

This clonotype was seen ten or more times. The V call is TRBV5-5, the J call TRBJ2-1; D is possibly TRBD1 (5 bases). Germline CDR1 reads SGHKS; CDR2 reads YYEKEE (reference sequence). This CDR3 has 17 amino acids. Between the trimmed V and J ends, which lost 0 bases and 6 bases, there was a span of 19 bases. The CDR3 is CASSLDPAGSWRNEQFF. CDR3 nucleotides: TGTGCCAGCAGCTTGGATCCTGCAGGGTCATGGCGCAATGAGCAGTTCTTC.

This clonotype came up many times. This sequence joins TRBV20-1 and TRBJ2-5; the match to TRBD1 covers 7 bases. V lost 5 bases and J lost 1; bases outside the gene matches: 10. In germline, CDR1 is DFQATT, CDR2 SNEGSKA (reference sequence). The CDR3 has 15 amino acids. The CDR3: CSAPKGAKIQETQYF. In nucleotides, the CDR3 is TGCAGTGCTCCTAAGGGGGCAAAGATCCAAGAGACCCAGTACTTC.

This clonotype was counted many times. This chain uses TRBV5-1 with TRBJ1-6, with D unclear. There are 11 residues in the CDR3. From germline, CDR1 is SGHRS and CDR2 YFSETQ. The germline V and J ends were trimmed by 3 bases and 14 bases, with 9 bases remaining between them. CDR3 in DNA: TGCGCCAGCAGCTCCGGAGATACCCTCCACTTT. Translated: CASSSGDTLHF. The variable domain in full, completed from reference TRBV5-1 and TRBJ1-6, reads KAGVTQTPRYLIKTRGQQVTLSCSPISGHRSVSWYQQTPGQGLQFLFEYFSETQRNKGNFPGRFSGRQFSNSRSEMNVSTLELGDSALYLCASSSGDTLHFGNGTRLTVT.

This clonotype has ten or more counts. One end of the junction does not line up with germline, which may come from a read error. This chain uses TRBV20-1 with TRBJ1-3, with 9 nucleotides matching TRBD1. This CDR3 is built from 13 residues. CDR1 DFQATT and CDR2 SNEGSKA come from the germline V gene (reference sequence). The CDR3 coding sequence is TGCAGTGCTAGAGATGGGTCTACCGGGACAGGGCACTTT. Amino acid sequence: CSARDGSTGTGHF.

This clonotype was seen ten or more times. The chain combines TRBV5-6 with TRBJ2-3; D might be TRBD2 (6 bases). Germline V gene lookup returns CDR1 SGHDT and CDR2 YYEEEE. The V and J ends lost 3 bases and 3 bases respectively, with 14 bases between them. CDR3 length: 15 amino acids. The CDR3 sequence is CASSSGPGRTDTQYF. CDR3 coding DNA: TGTGCCAGCAGCTCTGGGCCAGGGAGGACAGATACGCAGTATTTT.

In this sample, this clonotype turned up many times. The CDR3 DNA is TGTGCCAGCAGTTTAGTTGGGGGGGTAAACTATGGCTACACCTTC. It encodes CASSLVGGVNYGYTF. This sequence joins TRBV12-3 or TRBV12-4 and TRBJ1-2, with D tentatively TRBD1 (5 bases). The CDR3 runs 15 residues. The V end was cut by 1 base, the J end by 2 bases, with 11 bases between.

This clonotype was seen ten or more times. The chain couples TRBV20-1 to TRBJ2-5, with TRBD2 identical over 9 bases. From germline, CDR1 is DFQATT and CDR2 SNEGSKA (reference sequence). This CDR3 is built from 13 residues. V dropped 4 bases and J dropped 5; count of bases not matched to a gene: 5. Here the CDR3 reads CSAIGAGGETQYF. In DNA, the CDR3 is TGCAGTGCTATTGGGGCGGGGGGGGAGACCCAGTACTTC.

This chain connects TRBV4-2 to TRBJ1-6; no clear D gene. CDR3 size: 15 residues. CDR1 LGHNA and CDR2 YNFKEQ come from the germline V gene. V was pared by 7 bases and J by 3 bases, with 13 bases between. Written as DNA, the CDR3 is TGTGCCAGCAACCAGGCCGACGGCTATAATTCACCCCTCCACTTT. Its translation is CASNQADGYNSPLHF.

This clonotype was seen many times. The rearrangement joins TRBV20-1 to TRBJ1-2, with D perhaps TRBD1 (6 bases). Deletions cut 3 bases from V and 0 bases from J, with 14 bases between. The CDR3 is 15 amino acids. Germline V gives CDR1 DFQATT, CDR2 SNEGSKA (reference sequence). CDR3 nucleotides: TGCAGTGCTAGGCCGGGGGCCAACGCTAACTATGGCTACACCTTC. Translation: CSARPGANANYGYTF.

This clonotype was detected many times. The genes are TRBV20-1 and TRBJ2-5; 8 bases agree with TRBD2. CDR1 and CDR2 (germline): DFQATT, SNEGSKA (reference sequence). CDR3 size: 16 residues. V was pared by 0 bases and J by 2 bases, with 8 bases of the junction left unmatched. The CDR3, as DNA: TGCAGTGCTAGAGATCCCCGGGGGGGGAGACAAGAGACCCAGTACTTC. Translated, it gives CSARDPRGGRQETQYF.

Comments on this clonotype: Given a much more abundant clone one base away, this may be a read error. The rearrangement links TRBV6-5 to TRBJ1-5, with TRBD1 as a possible D gene (5 bases). The V gene lost 3 bases and the J gene lost 3 bases, with 6 bases spanning the gap. The CDR3 totals 13 residues. Germline values: CDR1 MNHEY, CDR2 SVGAGI. The CDR3 here is CASSYGTNQPQHF. CDR3 nucleotide sequence: TGTGCCAGCAGTTATGGGACCAATCAGCCCCAGCATTTT.

This clonotype was recorded many times. The chain combines TRBV6-6 with TRBJ2-5; 8 bases agree with TRBD1. The CDR3 is 18 amino acids. CDR1 is MNHNY, CDR2 SVGAGI, per germline (reference sequence). V was pared by 0 bases and J by 5 bases, with 14 bases of the junction left unmatched. CDR3 loop: CASSYSIQGVQLMETQYF. As DNA, the CDR3 is TGTGCCAGCAGTTACTCGATACAGGGGGTCCAACTGATGGAGACCCAGTACTTC.

In its sample, this clonotype ranks as medium-sized. The chain uses TRBV6-2 or TRBV6-3 and TRBJ2-1; 7 bases match TRBD2. V dropped 2 bases and J dropped 1; count of bases not matched to a gene: 2. The CDR3 sequence is 15 residues long. CDR1 MNHEY and CDR2 SVGEGT come from the germline V gene. CDR3 bases: TGTGCCAGCAGTTACGAAGCGGGGTCCTACAATGAGCAGTTCTTC. This gives the protein CASSYEAGSYNEQFF.

In its sample, this clonotype was seen many times. This chain joins TRBV18 and TRBJ1-4; a possible D gene is TRBD1 (6 bases). Trimming took 2 bases from V and 10 from J, leaving 20 bases between them. CDR1 is KGHSH, CDR2 LQKENI, per germline. The CDR3 is made up of 16 amino acids. This CDR3 is CASSPDYGREGGKLFF. CDR3 coding DNA: TGTGCCAGCTCACCAGACTATGGGAGAGAAGGGGGAAAACTGTTTTTT.